Below, 18 T cell receptor beta chains from the same sample are listed, as sequenced in a study of T cells in localized non-small cell lung cancer. Using immunoSEQ multiplex PCR, the repertoire was profiled, and TCRdb retains in-frame clones only, with some absent. The sample has fewer than 20,000 clones; around 90% are singletons. The source was peripheral blood, collected before any cancer treatment. The receptors here all came from a woman aged 35-75 years with stage I lung adenocarcinoma.

The chain recombines TRBV19 with TRBJ1-3; 7 nucleotides agree with TRBD1. The CDR3 is 17 residues long. Losses at the gene ends were 4 bases for V and 0 bases for J; bases not matched to a gene: 9. From germline, CDR1 is LNHDA and CDR2 SQIVND (reference sequence). The CDR3: CASSNRQGGSSGNTIYF. In DNA form, the CDR3 reads TGTGCCAGTAGTAATCGACAGGGCGGTAGCTCTGGAAACACCATATATTTT.

The V and J genes are TRBV19 and TRBJ1-1; 10 bases align to TRBD1. Trimming cost V 4 bases and J 6 bases; bases outside gene matches: 5. The germline V gene has CDR1 LNHDA and CDR2 SQIVND (reference sequence). CDR3 length: 14 amino acids. The CDR3 region is CASSSDRGRAEAFF. CDR3 coding DNA: TGTGCCAGTAGTAGCGACAGGGGGCGGGCTGAAGCTTTCTTT.

This chain connects TRBV28 to TRBJ2-7; D is unclear. This CDR3 is 13 amino acids long. CDR1 and CDR2 from the germline V gene are MDHEN and SYDVKM. V dropped 1 base and J dropped 1 base, with 5 bases sitting between them. CDR3 residues: CASSLSRSYEQYF. The CDR3 nucleotides are TGTGCCAGCAGTTTATCACGGTCCTACGAGCAGTACTTC.

J is TRBJ1-1 and V is TRBV29-1, with a weak D call TRBD1 (5 bases). This CDR3 has 12 amino acids. Germline CDR1 reads SQVTM; CDR2 reads ANQGSEA. Trimming cost V 5 bases and J 4 bases, with 11 bases left between them. The CDR3: CSVLAGITEAFF. CDR3 DNA: TGCAGCGTTCTGGCAGGGATCACTGAAGCTTTCTTT.

The rearrangement joins TRBV5-5 to TRBJ2-7; possible D gene TRBD2, 6 bases. The germline V and J ends were trimmed by 4 bases and 0 bases, with 8 bases remaining between them. Germline CDR1 SGHKS, CDR2 YYEKEE (reference sequence). The CDR3 extends over 13 amino acids. The chain's CDR3 is CASSRDFSYEQYF. As DNA, the CDR3 is TGTGCCAGCAGCAGGGACTTCTCCTACGAGCAGTACTTC. Using reference TRBV5-5 and TRBJ2-7 for the parts outside the CDR3, the full variable domain is DAGVTQSPTHLIKTRGQQVTLRCSPISGHKSVSWYQQVLGQGPQFIFQYYEKEERGRGNFPDRFSARQFPNYSSELNVNALLLGDSALYLCASSRDFSYEQYFGPGTRLTVT.

The chain couples TRBV6-1 to TRBJ1-4, with D possibly TRBD1 on 6 matching bases. CDR3 length: 14 amino acids. Trimming left V 2 bases short and J 8 bases short, with 12 bases between. CDR1 MNHNS and CDR2 SASEGT come from the germline V gene. CDR3 nucleotide sequence: TGTGCCAGCAGTGAAAGGGGGAGGGACGAAAAACTGTTTTTT. Translation gives CASSERGRDEKLFF.

This clone was recorded a few times. The V and J genes are TRBV2 and TRBJ1-5; D not resolved. CDR1 is SNHLY and CDR2 is FYNNEI in the germline V gene. Trimming left V 6 bases short and J 3 bases short, with 6 bases between. The CDR3 sequence is 12 residues long. The CDR3 spells CASRLINQPQHF. In DNA form, the CDR3 reads TGTGCCAGCAGGCTGATCAATCAGCCCCAGCATTTT.

The gene calls are TRBV7-3 and TRBJ2-5; TRBD2 agrees at 10 bases. In germline, CDR1 is SGHTA, CDR2 FQGTGA. Trimming cost V 1 base and J 3 bases; bases outside gene matches: 5. The CDR3 has 16 residues. For the CDR3, the DNA is TGTGCCAGCAGCTTAAGTAGCGGGGGGTCCGAAGAGACCCAGTACTTC. This translates into CASSLSSGGSEETQYF.

J is TRBJ2-5 and V is TRBV7-2, with 8 bases fitting TRBD2. The germline CDR1 and CDR2 sequences are SGHTA and FQGNSA. J lost 4 bases, V lost 5 bases, and 6 bases had no gene match. The CDR3 has 14 residues. The CDR3 spells CASSLRGGGETQYF. The DNA for the CDR3 is TGTGCCAGCAGCCTACGGGGGGGAGGAGAGACCCAGTACTTC.

The chain links TRBV2 to TRBJ1-1, with D perhaps TRBD1 (5 bases). Trimming removed 2 bases at V and 7 bases at J, with 14 bases between. Germline assignment: CDR1 SNHLY and CDR2 FYNNEI. There are 14 residues in the CDR3. The CDR3 DNA is TGTGCCAGCAGTGAATCTACCGGGGGGAGTGAAGCTTTCTTT. Its translation: CASSESTGGSEAFF. The variable domain in full, with the rest retrieved from reference TRBV2 and TRBJ1-1, is EPEVTQTPSHQVTQMGQEVILRCVPISNHLYFYWYRQILGQKVEFLVSFYNNEISEKSEIFDDQFSVERPDGSNFTLKIRSTKLEDSAMYFCASSESTGGSEAFFGQGTRLTVV.

The rearrangement joins TRBV10-3 to TRBJ2-7; either TRBD1 or TRBD2 may fit D (5 bases each). V was cut by 4 bases and J by 4 bases, with 14 bases left in between. CDR1 is ENHRY, CDR2 SYGVKD, per germline. The CDR3 is 14 amino acids. CDR3 residues: CAISAGTTTYEQYF. The DNA for the CDR3 is TGTGCCATCAGTGCCGGGACGACCACGTACGAGCAGTACTTC.

The V call is TRBV19, the J call TRBJ2-1; TRBD2 aligns across 7 bases. Germline V gene sequence: CDR1 LNHDA, CDR2 SQIVND (reference sequence). V shed 3 bases and J 7 bases; nucleotides not matched to a gene: 6. The CDR3 length is 14 residues. CDR3: CASSIPPRENEQFF. CDR3 bases: TGTGCCAGTAGTATCCCCCCGCGGGAGAATGAGCAGTTCTTC.

This chain links TRBV5-1 with TRBJ1-1, with 7 nucleotides matching TRBD1. Per the germline V gene, CDR1 is SGHRS and CDR2 is YFSETQ. The V segment lost 2 bases and the J segment 1 base; nucleotides outside the gene matches: 2. The CDR3 extends over 14 amino acids. The CDR3, as DNA: TGCGCCAGCAGCTTCAACAGGGGGAACACTGAAGCTTTCTTT. This sequence encodes CASSFNRGNTEAFF.

This chain connects TRBV28 to TRBJ1-4, with 7 bases identical to TRBD1. The trim removed 6 bases at V and 7 bases at J, leaving 11 bases unmatched. Germline V lookup: CDR1 MDHEN, CDR2 SYDVKM. The length of the CDR3 is 15 residues. CDR3 DNA sequence: TGTGCCAGCAGCCCGGGGGACAGACGAGGTGAAAAACTGTTTTTT. Protein sequence: CASSPGDRRGEKLFF.

V usage is TRBV28 and J usage is TRBJ2-2, with unresolved D. Germline lookup yields CDR1 MDHEN and CDR2 SYDVKM. CDR3 length: 15 residues. V lost 8 bases and J lost 5, with 18 bases in between. The CDR3 sequence is CASRTGQQETGELFF. The CDR3 DNA follows: TGTGCCAGCCGGACCGGGCAGCAGGAGACCGGGGAGCTGTTTTTT.

This clone appeared once. The chain employs TRBV6-5 and TRBJ1-5; D gene unclear. The CDR3 spans 12 residues. V was cut by 8 bases and J by 0 bases, with 5 bases left in between. CDR1 is MNHEY and CDR2 is SVGAGI in the germline V gene. This CDR3 reads CASQNSNQPQHF. Written as DNA, the CDR3 is TGTGCCAGCCAGAATAGCAATCAGCCCCAGCATTTT.

The chain joins TRBV29-1 to TRBJ1-2; 8 positions match TRBD1. The V and J ends lost 4 bases and 7 bases, in that order; junction bases with no gene match: 5. CDR3 length: 12 amino acids. Per the germline V gene, CDR1 is SQVTM and CDR2 is ANQGSEA. The CDR3 spells CSVAQGDSGYTF. The CDR3, as DNA: TGCAGCGTTGCACAGGGGGATAGTGGCTACACCTTC.

This CDR3 reads CASSDQADNTGELFF. CDR3 nucleotides: TGTGCCAGCAGTGACCAGGCCGATAACACCGGGGAGCTGTTTTTT. The V call is TRBV6-4, the J call TRBJ2-2; D unresolved. The CDR3 is 15 amino acids. The V gene lost 2 bases and the J gene lost 2 bases, with 9 bases spanning the gap. Per germline, CDR1 MRHNA and CDR2 SNTAGT.